This T cell receptor beta chain derives from a study of low-dose radiotherapy and immunotherapy resistance in tumors. As for the study in general: Patients took oral aspirin 300 mg daily for four cycles from cycle 1 day 1.

This clonotype was seen repeatedly, ten times or more. Priming of first-strand cDNA relied on TRAV- and TRBV-specific primers (covering alpha and beta chains). The PCR that amplified TCRs ran for 20 cycles, relying on a constant-region primer and a V-primer adapter. TCRdb re-analysed the reads in MiXCR, keeping a single row per CDR3 protein. The sample yields 30,000 to 45,000 distinct CDR3 sequences, less than 25% seen once. Time point of the sample: after trial treatment. As for treatment: LDRT plus nivolumab, ipilimumab, low-dose cyclophosphamide and aspirin (RACIN trial). Patients eligible had advanced solid tumors without tumor-infiltrating lymphocytes. Germline V gene sequence: CDR1 SGDLS, CDR2 YYNGEE. The germline V and J ends were trimmed by 4 bases and 10 bases, with 12 bases remaining between them. The CDR3 extends over 12 amino acids.

The origin of this receptor is a female donor with ovarian cancer. The sample consisted of PBMCs, taken after low-dose radiotherapy plus immunotherapy. The gene calls are TRBV9 and TRBJ2-1, with D uncertain. CDR3: CASSTHSGEQFF. DNA of the CDR3: TGTGCCAGCAGCACCCACTCCGGGGAGCAGTTCTTC.